The clone carrying this T cell receptor (beta chain) has more than one count but fewer than ten. The sample originates from a study of shared clonotypes between healthy human individuals. The CDR3 has 17 residues. The J segment lost 3 bases and the V segment lost 1 base, leaving 5 bases of the junction unmatched. Germline V gene data show CDR1 as SGHNT and CDR2 as YENEEA. For every subset, genomic DNA was evenly distributed across several immunoSEQ plates. Sequenced by immunoSEQ multiplex PCR; TCRdb stores in-frame clones only, minus some. The sample contains 600,000 to 800,000 clones, 55% to 75% of which appear only once.

V and J are TRBV11-3 and TRBJ2-1; 11 bases are shared with TRBD2. The sequence was obtained from a young woman in good health. Material: memory CD4+ T cells sorted from blood. Stated subset: CD45RA-negative fraction. The CDR3 sequence is CASSLGKGTSGYNEQFF. The CDR3 DNA follows: TGTGCCAGCAGCTTAGGGAAGGGGACTAGCGGCTACAATGAGCAGTTCTTC. The variable domain in full, completed from reference TRBV11-3 and TRBJ2-1, reads EAGVVQSPRYKIIEKKQPVAFWCNPISGHNTLYWYLQNLGQGPELLIRYENEEAVDDSQLPKDRFSAERLKGVDSTLKIQPAELGDSAVYLCASSLGKGTSGYNEQFFGPGTRLTVL.